Following are 24 T cell receptor beta chains from one sample sequenced in a study of blood T cell repertoires in COVID-19. Profiling relied on immunoSEQ multiplex PCR, and the TCRdb table lists in-frame clones only, not all of them. The sample shows 250,000 or so clones, around 90% of them seen only once. The sequencing sample was made of PBMCs or T cells enriched from blood (not recorded which). All receptors derive from a woman in her 30s who had been exposed to COVID-19.

V and J are TRBV5-1 and TRBJ1-2, with TRBD1 identical over 7 bases. The CDR3 totals 13 residues. V dropped 4 bases and J dropped 5; count of bases not matched to a gene: 5. CDR1 SGHRS and CDR2 YFSETQ come from the germline V gene. CDR3 region: CASSRGTAYGYTF. The CDR3 DNA reads as TGCGCCAGCAGCAGGGGGACAGCTTATGGCTACACCTTC. Using reference TRBV5-1 and TRBJ1-2 for the parts outside the CDR3, the full variable domain is KAGVTQTPRYLIKTRGQQVTLSCSPISGHRSVSWYQQTPGQGLQFLFEYFSETQRNKGNFPGRFSGRQFSNSRSEMNVSTLELGDSALYLCASSRGTAYGYTFGSGTRLTVV.

The rearrangement links TRBV30 to TRBJ2-3; D remains ambiguous. CDR1 is GTSNPN, CDR2 SVGIG, per germline (reference sequence). V lost 1 base, J lost 1 base, and 12 bases lay in between. The CDR3 has 15 residues. The CDR3 spells CAWSGGGVGTDTQYF. CDR3 coding DNA: TGTGCCTGGAGTGGAGGCGGTGTTGGCACAGATACGCAGTATTTT.

The V gene is TRBV19, the J gene TRBJ2-7; TRBD1 might be the D (5 bases). The V gene lost 1 base and the J gene lost 7 bases, with 14 bases spanning the gap. Germline CDR1 reads LNHDA; CDR2 reads SQIVND (reference sequence). The CDR3 totals 14 residues. The CDR3 nucleotides are TGTGCCAGTAGTATAGTTGGCAGGGTCGGAGAGCAGTACTTC. Translating it yields CASSIVGRVGEQYF.

The chain carries TRBV4-2 and TRBJ2-1; 7 nucleotides align to TRBD2. Germline lookup yields CDR1 LGHNA and CDR2 YNFKEQ. Germline trimming cut 2 bases from V and 2 bases from J; bases unmatched to any gene: 6. CDR3 length equals 16 residues. Here the CDR3 DNA reads TGTGCCAGCAGCCAACCTAGCGGAGCCACCTACAATGAGCAGTTCTTC. Protein: CASSQPSGATYNEQFF.

This chain connects TRBV28 to TRBJ1-5, with D unclear. There are 17 residues in the CDR3. Trimming pared 5 bases from V and 3 bases from J, leaving 20 bases between. Germline V gene sequence: CDR1 MDHEN, CDR2 SYDVKM. CDR3 amino acids: CASSHRSWAATNQPQHF. The DNA for the CDR3 is TGTGCCAGCAGTCATAGATCCTGGGCAGCAACCAATCAGCCCCAGCATTTT.

This chain links TRBV5-1 with TRBJ2-1, with 13 bases lining up with TRBD2. Germline values: CDR1 SGHRS, CDR2 YFSETQ. There are 18 residues in the CDR3. Trimming cost V 2 bases and J 8 bases; bases outside gene matches: 13. The DNA of the CDR3 is TGCGCCAGCAGCTTAACTAGCGGGAGGGCCGCTCTCGGATATGAGCAGTTCTTC. Amino acids: CASSLTSGRAALGYEQFF.

This clone appeared a single time. CDR3 bases: TGTGCCAGCAGCTTAGGGTTGATCGGCGGGAGGGCCGGCTACGAGCAGTACTTC. Translated: CASSLGLIGGRAGYEQYF. The gene calls are TRBV11-2 and TRBJ2-7; 9 nucleotides line up with TRBD2. The V and J ends lost 1 base and 3 bases, in that order; junction bases with no gene match: 13. The CDR3 runs to 18 residues. Germline V gene lookup returns CDR1 SGHAT and CDR2 FQNNGV.

The chain recombines TRBV10-3 with TRBJ1-1, with TRBD1 as a possible D gene (6 bases). The V end lost 3 bases, the J end lost 6 bases, and 14 bases lay between the germline ends. Per germline, CDR1 ENHRY and CDR2 SYGVKD. The CDR3 contains 14 residues. CDR3 nucleotides: TGTGCCATCAGTGACGGAAGGGGGTATGCTGAAGCTTTCTTT. It translates to CAISDGRGYAEAFF.

This clone appeared a single time. The chain carries TRBV5-1 and TRBJ1-1, with D perhaps TRBD1 (5 bases). V gave up 1 base and J gave up 5 bases, with 15 bases separating them. The CDR3 extends over 15 amino acids. Germline CDR1 is SGHRS and CDR2 is YFSETQ. The CDR3 nucleotides are TGCGCCAGCAGCTTGAGCAGGGTGGGTAGGACTGAAGCTTTCTTT. Translated, it gives CASSLSRVGRTEAFF. The variable domain in full, completed from reference TRBV5-1 and TRBJ1-1, reads KAGVTQTPRYLIKTRGQQVTLSCSPISGHRSVSWYQQTPGQGLQFLFEYFSETQRNKGNFPGRFSGRQFSNSRSEMNVSTLELGDSALYLCASSLSRVGRTEAFFGQGTRLTVV.

This clone turned up a few times. The V and J genes are TRBV5-1 and TRBJ1-2; 8 bases line up with TRBD1. CDR1 is SGHRS, CDR2 YFSETQ, per germline. After removal of 4 bases from V and 6 bases from J, the junction contained 8 bases not matched to a gene. CDR3 length equals 14 residues. CDR3 loop: CASSPTSTGDGYTF. DNA for the CDR3: TGCGCCAGCAGCCCTACCTCGACAGGGGATGGCTACACCTTC.

This clone was counted once. The chain carries TRBV5-1 and TRBJ2-4; TRBD1 matches at 8 bases. This CDR3 is 14 amino acids long. The germline V gene encodes CDR1 SGHRS and CDR2 YFSETQ. V lost 4 bases and J lost 13; bases outside the gene matches: 13. The CDR3 nucleotides are TGCGCCAGCAGCATATTGCCCCGGACAGGGATCCAGTACTTC. Its translation: CASSILPRTGIQYF.

This chain joins TRBV4-1 and TRBJ2-5, with 10 bases fitting TRBD2. The CDR3 has 17 amino acids. With V trimmed by 4 bases and J by 5 bases, 13 bases remained unmatched. Germline V gene lookup returns CDR1 MGHRA and CDR2 YSYEKL. CDR3 bases: TGCGCCAGCAGCCCGTATGTGCCTAGCGGGAGTTGGGAGACCCAGTACTTC. Translation: CASSPYVPSGSWETQYF.

The rearrangement links TRBV6-4 to TRBJ2-1, with 9 positions matching TRBD2. Germline CDR1 reads MRHNA; CDR2 reads SNTAGT. Trimming took 5 bases from V and 5 from J; bases not matched to a gene: 10. This CDR3 has 16 residues. The CDR3 reads CASSRLGAGGNNEQFF. The CDR3 DNA reads TGTGCCAGCAGTCGTCTGGGAGCGGGGGGAAACAATGAGCAGTTCTTC.

This chain connects TRBV7-2 to TRBJ1-4; D perhaps matches TRBD1 (5 bases). V was pared by 6 bases and J by 3 bases, with 8 bases between. Germline V lookup: CDR1 SGHTA, CDR2 FQGNSA. The CDR3 is 13 amino acids. The CDR3: CASRGGSNEKLFF. CDR3 sequence (DNA): TGTGCCAGCAGGGGGGGGTCTAATGAAAAACTGTTTTTT.

The V call is TRBV10-1, the J call TRBJ1-1, with 9 bases lining up with TRBD1. Trimming at V came to 7 bases and at J to 1 base, leaving 1 base not matched to a gene. Germline CDR1 reads WNHNN; CDR2 reads SYGVQD (reference sequence). The CDR3 totals 13 residues. The CDR3 nucleotides read TGCGCCAGCATGGGACAGGGGAACACTGAAGCTTTCTTT. Its translation: CASMGQGNTEAFF.

This chain uses TRBV5-6 with TRBJ2-7; maybe TRBD2 (5 bases). The CDR3 runs 14 residues. V shed 0 bases and J shed 9 bases, with 16 bases lying between them. Germline assignment: CDR1 SGHDT and CDR2 YYEEEE. The CDR3 protein is CASSLDTSSSWQYF. The CDR3 DNA reads as TGTGCCAGCAGCTTGGATACTAGTTCTAGTTGGCAGTACTTC.

The V gene is TRBV25-1, the J gene TRBJ1-1, with a possible D match to TRBD1 (6 bases). The germline CDR1 and CDR2 sequences are MGHDK and SYGVNS. The CDR3 has 11 residues. V was trimmed by 8 bases and J by 6 bases, leaving 10 bases between them. CDR3 sequence (DNA): TGTGCCAGCGGGGGCAGGTCTGAAGCTTTCTTT. This gives the protein CASGGRSEAFF.

The chain employs TRBV19 and TRBJ2-2; D is possibly TRBD2 (5 bases). Germline CDR1 LNHDA, CDR2 SQIVND (reference sequence). The V gene lost 10 bases and the J gene lost 1 base, with 16 bases spanning the gap. CDR3 length equals 15 residues. In DNA form, the CDR3 reads TGTGCCACTACAGACCCGGGAAGGAACACCGGGGAGCTGTTTTTT. Encoded protein: CATTDPGRNTGELFF.

The chain joins TRBV5-1 to TRBJ1-3; 8 bases fit TRBD1. CDR1 is SGHRS and CDR2 is YFSETQ in the germline V gene. The CDR3 has 16 residues. Trimming took 0 bases from V and 1 from J; bases not matched to a gene: 3. The CDR3 reads CASSLAGQESGNTIYF. The CDR3 nucleotides read TGCGCCAGCAGCTTGGCGGGACAGGAGTCTGGAAACACCATATATTTT. Drawing the rest from reference TRBV5-1 and TRBJ1-3, the complete variable domain is KAGVTQTPRYLIKTRGQQVTLSCSPISGHRSVSWYQQTPGQGLQFLFEYFSETQRNKGNFPGRFSGRQFSNSRSEMNVSTLELGDSALYLCASSLAGQESGNTIYFGEGSWLTVV.

The gene calls are TRBV5-1 and TRBJ1-6; 7 nucleotides match TRBD1. V lost 0 bases, J lost 9 bases, and 3 bases stayed unmatched. The CDR3 sequence is 14 residues long. The V gene's germline CDR1 is SGHRS and CDR2 YFSETQ. This chain's CDR3 is CASSLETGSSPLHF. The CDR3 DNA sequence: TGCGCCAGCAGCTTGGAGACAGGGAGTTCACCCCTCCACTTT.

The chain uses TRBV2 and TRBJ2-2, with 12 bases fitting TRBD2. Trimming cost V 6 bases and J 5 bases; bases outside gene matches: 7. The CDR3 consists of 16 residues. Germline CDR1 is SNHLY and CDR2 is FYNNEI. CDR3: CASRGASGRGTGELFF. DNA of the CDR3: TGTGCCAGCAGAGGGGCTAGCGGGAGGGGAACCGGGGAGCTGTTTTTT.

The gene calls are TRBV30 and TRBJ2-2; D unresolved. CDR3 length equals 13 residues. Germline V gene data show CDR1 as GTSNPN and CDR2 as SVGIG (reference sequence). V lost 1 base and J lost 5, with 8 bases in between. CDR3 sequence (DNA): TGTGCCTGGAGTGCACATGGTACCGGGGAGCTGTTTTTT. It yields the protein CAWSAHGTGELFF.

The chain is built from TRBV5-4 and TRBJ2-2; D is possibly TRBD1 (5 bases). V lost 2 bases to trimming and J lost 4 bases, with 6 bases between them. This CDR3 region has 13 residues. Germline-derived CDR1 and CDR2 are SGHNT and YYREEE (reference sequence). CDR3 DNA sequence: TGTGCCAGCAGCTTTAGGGGCACCGGGGAGCTGTTTTTT. Residues: CASSFRGTGELFF.

Details on this clone: The identical CDR3 is also encoded by other nucleotide sequences in the sample. The rearrangement joins TRBV15 to TRBJ2-7; D is unclear. Germline values: CDR1 LNHNV, CDR2 YYDKDF (reference sequence). Trimming cost V 0 bases and J 3 bases, with 6 bases left between them. The CDR3 contains 13 residues. The CDR3 reads CATSRDSGYEQYF. CDR3 in DNA: TGTGCCACCAGCAGAGATTCCGGCTACGAGCAGTACTTC.